This T cell receptor beta chain derives from a study of CD8+ T cells in alopecia areata. Across the study: Administration of oral tofacitinib to treated patients was at 5 to 10 mg twice daily.

The treatment here: oral pan-JAK inhibitor, 5-10 mg twice daily. Study-level points and caveats: There were also resident alphabeta T cells of normal skin sequenced in scalp samples. For lesional scalp, especially alopecia totalis/universalis, clonality was higher than in normal scalp.

CDR3 length equals 13 residues. The germline V gene has CDR1 MNHEY and CDR2 SVGAGI. Trimming pared 2 bases from V and 6 bases from J, leaving 10 bases between. This clone was detected only once. The target antigen is unknown. cDNA reverse transcribed from extracted RNA served as the sequencing template. Sequencing used immunoSEQ multiplex PCR; TCRdb keeps in-frame clones, though not all of them. The sample has roughly 100,000 clones; around 60% are singletons. The chain couples TRBV6-5 to TRBJ1-2; weak D call: TRBD1 (6 bases). The clonotype was recovered from a human donor with alopecia areata. The material sequenced was CD8+ T cells sorted from blood, taken at week 4, from a patient treated with tofacitinib. The CDR3 reads CASSYVTGNGYTF. The CDR3 DNA follows: TGTGCCAGCAGTTACGTAACAGGGAATGGCTACACCTTC.